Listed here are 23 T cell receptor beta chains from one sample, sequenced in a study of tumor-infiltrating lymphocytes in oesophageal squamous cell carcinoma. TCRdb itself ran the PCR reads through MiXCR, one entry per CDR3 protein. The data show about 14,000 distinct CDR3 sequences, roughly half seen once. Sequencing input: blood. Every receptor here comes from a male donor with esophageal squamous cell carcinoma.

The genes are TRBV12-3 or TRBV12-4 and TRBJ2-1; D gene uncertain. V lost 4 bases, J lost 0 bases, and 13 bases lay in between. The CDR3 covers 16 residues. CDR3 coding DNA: TGTGCCAGCAGTTGGTCCGGGCAGAGCTCCTACAATGAGCAGTTCTTC. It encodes CASSWSGQSSYNEQFF.

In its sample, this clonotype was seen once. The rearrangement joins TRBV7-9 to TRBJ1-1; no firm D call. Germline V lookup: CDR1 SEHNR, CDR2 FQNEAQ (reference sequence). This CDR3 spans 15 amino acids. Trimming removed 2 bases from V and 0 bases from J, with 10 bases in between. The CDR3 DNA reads TGTGCCAGCAGCTTAAGTGTCAGGATGAACACTGAAGCTTTCTTT. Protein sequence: CASSLSVRMNTEAFF.

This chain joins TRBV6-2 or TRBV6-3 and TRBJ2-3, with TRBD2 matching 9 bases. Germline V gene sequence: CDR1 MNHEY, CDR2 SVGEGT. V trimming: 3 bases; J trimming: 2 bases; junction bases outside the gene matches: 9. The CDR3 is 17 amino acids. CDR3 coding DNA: TGTGCCAGCAGTTATAAGAGCGGGGGGACTTACACAGATACGCAGTATTTT. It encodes CASSYKSGGTYTDTQYF.

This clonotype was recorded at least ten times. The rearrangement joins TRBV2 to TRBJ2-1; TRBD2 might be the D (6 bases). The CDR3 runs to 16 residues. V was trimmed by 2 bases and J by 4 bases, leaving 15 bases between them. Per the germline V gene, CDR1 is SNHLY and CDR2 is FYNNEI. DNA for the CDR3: TGTGCCAGCAGTGAATGGGTTAGCGGCCTATACAATGAGCAGTTCTTC. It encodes CASSEWVSGLYNEQFF.

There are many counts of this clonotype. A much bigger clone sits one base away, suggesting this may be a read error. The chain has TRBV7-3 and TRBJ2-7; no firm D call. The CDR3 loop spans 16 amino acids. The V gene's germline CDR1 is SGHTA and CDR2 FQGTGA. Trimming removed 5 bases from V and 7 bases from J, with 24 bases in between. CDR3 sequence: CASSPNQAAPYNEQYF. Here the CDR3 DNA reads TGTGCCAGCAGCCCCAACCAAGCCGCCCCATACAATGAGCAGTACTTC.

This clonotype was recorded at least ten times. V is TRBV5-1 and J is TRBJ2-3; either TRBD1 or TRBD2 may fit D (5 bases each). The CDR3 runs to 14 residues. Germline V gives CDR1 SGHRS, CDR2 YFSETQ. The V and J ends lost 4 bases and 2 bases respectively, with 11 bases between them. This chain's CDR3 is CASSREGYTDTQYF. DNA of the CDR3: TGCGCCAGCAGCCGCGAGGGGTACACAGATACGCAGTATTTT.

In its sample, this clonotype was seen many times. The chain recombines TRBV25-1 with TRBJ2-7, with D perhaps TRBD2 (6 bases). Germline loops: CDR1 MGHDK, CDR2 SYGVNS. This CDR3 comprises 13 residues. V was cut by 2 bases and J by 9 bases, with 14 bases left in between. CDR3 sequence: CASSESGPNRQYF. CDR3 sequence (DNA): TGTGCCAGCAGTGAAAGCGGGCCAAACCGGCAGTACTTC.

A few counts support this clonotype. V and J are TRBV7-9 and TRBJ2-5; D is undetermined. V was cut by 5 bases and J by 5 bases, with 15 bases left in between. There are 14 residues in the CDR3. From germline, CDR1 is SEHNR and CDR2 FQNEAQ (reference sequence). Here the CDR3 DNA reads TGTGCCAGCAGCGCCCAAACGAATGCGGAGACCCAGTACTTC. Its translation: CASSAQTNAETQYF. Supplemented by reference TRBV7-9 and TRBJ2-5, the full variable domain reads DTGVSQNPRHKITKRGQNVTFRCDPISEHNRLYWYRQTLGQGPEFLTYFQNEAQLEKSRLLSDRFSAERPKGSFSTLEIQRTEQGDSAMYLCASSAQTNAETQYFGPGTRLLVL.

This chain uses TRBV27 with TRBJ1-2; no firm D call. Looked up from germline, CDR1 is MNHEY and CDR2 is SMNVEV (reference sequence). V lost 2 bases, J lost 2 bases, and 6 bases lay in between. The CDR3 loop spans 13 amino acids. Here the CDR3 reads CASSLRENYGYTF. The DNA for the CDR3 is TGTGCCAGCAGTTTACGGGAAAACTATGGCTACACCTTC.

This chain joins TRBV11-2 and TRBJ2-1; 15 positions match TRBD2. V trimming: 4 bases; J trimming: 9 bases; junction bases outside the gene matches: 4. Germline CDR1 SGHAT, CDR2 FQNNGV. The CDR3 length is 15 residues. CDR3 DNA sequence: TGTGCCAGCAGCTCCGGGACTAGCGGGAGGTTTGAGCAGTTCTTC. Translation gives CASSSGTSGRFEQFF. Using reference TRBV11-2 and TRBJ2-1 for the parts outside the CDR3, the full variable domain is EAGVAQSPRYKIIEKRQSVAFWCNPISGHATLYWYQQILGQGPKLLIQFQNNGVVDDSQLPKDRFSAERLKGVDSTLKIQPAKLEDSAVYLCASSSGTSGRFEQFFGPGTRLTVL.

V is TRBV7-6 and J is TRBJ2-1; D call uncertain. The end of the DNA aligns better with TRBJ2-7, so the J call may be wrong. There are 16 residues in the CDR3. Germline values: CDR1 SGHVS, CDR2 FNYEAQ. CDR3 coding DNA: TGTGCCAGCAGCTTCCCGACCTCCGTCGGAATTTTCGAGCAGTACTTC. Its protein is CASSFPTSVGIFEQYF.

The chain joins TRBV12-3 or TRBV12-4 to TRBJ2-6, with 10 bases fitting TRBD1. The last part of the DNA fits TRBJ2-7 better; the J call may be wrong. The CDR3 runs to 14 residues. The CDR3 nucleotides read TGTGCCAGCAGTCGCGGGACAGGGGACAATGAGCAGTACTTC. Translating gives CASSRGTGDNEQYF.

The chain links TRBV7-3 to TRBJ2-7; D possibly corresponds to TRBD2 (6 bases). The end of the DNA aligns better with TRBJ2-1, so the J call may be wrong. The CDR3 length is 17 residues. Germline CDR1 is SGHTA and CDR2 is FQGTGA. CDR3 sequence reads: CASSLNPRGSSYNEQFF. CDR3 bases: TGTGCCAGCAGCTTAAACCCCCGGGGGAGCTCCTACAATGAGCAGTTCTTC.

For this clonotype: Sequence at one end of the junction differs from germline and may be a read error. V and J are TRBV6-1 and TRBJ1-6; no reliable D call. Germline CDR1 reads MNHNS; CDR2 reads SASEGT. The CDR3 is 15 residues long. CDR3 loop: CASSRDREIIYEQYF. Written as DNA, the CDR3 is TGTGCCAGCAGCCGCGATAGGGAAATCATCTACGAGCAGTACTTT.

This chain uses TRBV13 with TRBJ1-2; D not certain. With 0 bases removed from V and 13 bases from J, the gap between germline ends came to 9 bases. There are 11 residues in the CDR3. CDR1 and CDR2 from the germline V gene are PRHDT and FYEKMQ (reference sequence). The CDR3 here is CASSLGQGATF. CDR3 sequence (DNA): TGTGCCAGCAGCTTAGGCCAAGGAGCCACCTTC.

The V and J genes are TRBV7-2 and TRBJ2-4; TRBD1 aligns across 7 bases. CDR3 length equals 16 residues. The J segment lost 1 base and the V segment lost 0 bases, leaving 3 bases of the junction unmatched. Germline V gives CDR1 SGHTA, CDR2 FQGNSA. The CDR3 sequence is CASSLATGFAKNIQYF. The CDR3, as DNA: TGTGCCAGCAGCTTAGCGACAGGGTTCGCCAAAAACATTCAGTACTTC.

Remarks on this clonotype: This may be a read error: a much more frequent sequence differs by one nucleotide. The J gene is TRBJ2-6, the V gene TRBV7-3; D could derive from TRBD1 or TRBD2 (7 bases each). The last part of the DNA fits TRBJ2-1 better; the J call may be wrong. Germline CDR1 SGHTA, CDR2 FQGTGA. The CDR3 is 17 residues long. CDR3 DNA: TGTGCCAGCAGCTTCTCTACCGGGACAGAGGGGCGGGAGACCCAGTTCTTC. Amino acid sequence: CASSFSTGTEGRETQFF.

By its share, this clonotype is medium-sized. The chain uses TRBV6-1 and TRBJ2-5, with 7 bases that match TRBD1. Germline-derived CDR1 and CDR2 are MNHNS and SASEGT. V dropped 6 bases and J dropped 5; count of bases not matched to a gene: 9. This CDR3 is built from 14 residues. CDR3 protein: CASRLAGGVETQYF. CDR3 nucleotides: TGTGCCAGCAGGCTAGCAGGGGGAGTGGAGACCCAGTACTTC.

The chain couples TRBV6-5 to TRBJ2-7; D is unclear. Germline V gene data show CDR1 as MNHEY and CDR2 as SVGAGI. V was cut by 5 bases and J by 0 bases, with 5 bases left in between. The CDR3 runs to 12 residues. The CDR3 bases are TGTGCCAGCAGTGGGGACTCCTACGAGCAGTACTTC. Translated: CASSGDSYEQYF.

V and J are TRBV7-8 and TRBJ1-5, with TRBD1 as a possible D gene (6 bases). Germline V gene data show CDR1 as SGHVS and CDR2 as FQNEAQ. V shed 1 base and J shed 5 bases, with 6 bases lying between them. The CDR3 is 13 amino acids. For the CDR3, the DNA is TGTGCCAGCAGCTTAGACAGGGATCAGCCCCAGCATTTT. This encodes CASSLDRDQPQHF.

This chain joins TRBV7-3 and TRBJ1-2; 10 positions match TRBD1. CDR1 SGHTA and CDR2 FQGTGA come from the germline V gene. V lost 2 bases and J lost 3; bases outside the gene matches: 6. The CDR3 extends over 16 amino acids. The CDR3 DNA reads TGTGCCAGCAGCTTAGGGGGGACAGGGGTTGACTATGGCTACACCTTC. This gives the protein CASSLGGTGVDYGYTF.

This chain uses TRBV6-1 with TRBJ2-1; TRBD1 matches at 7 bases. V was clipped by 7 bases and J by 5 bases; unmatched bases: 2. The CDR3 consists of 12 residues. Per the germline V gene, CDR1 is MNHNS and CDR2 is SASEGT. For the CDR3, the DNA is TGTGCCAGCACGACAGGGCACAATGAGCAGTTCTTC. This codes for CASTTGHNEQFF.

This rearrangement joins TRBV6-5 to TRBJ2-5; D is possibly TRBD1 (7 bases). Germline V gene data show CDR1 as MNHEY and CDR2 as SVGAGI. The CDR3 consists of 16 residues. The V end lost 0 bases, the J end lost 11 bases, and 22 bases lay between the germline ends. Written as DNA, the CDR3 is TGTGCCAGCAGTTACTCCTTCGCCCCAGGGGGGAATGAGCAGTACTTC. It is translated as CASSYSFAPGGNEQYF.